This T cell receptor beta chain derives from a study of shared clonotypes between healthy human individuals. Investigators divided CD4+ cells into CD45RA+ naive and CD45RA-negative memory subsets. Sorted subsets were amplified in replicate PCRs using 200 ng DNA, 30,000 to 35,000 T cell genomes. In the study's own analysis: Junction-only immunoSEQ data arrived without quality scores, meaning filtering differed. Profiling relied on immunoSEQ multiplex PCR, and the TCRdb table lists in-frame clones only, not all of them. The V and J calls and clone size were taken over from that table, and D and trimming were inferred from the DNA. The sample consists of approximately 2.1 million clones, 80% to 95% of them appearing once. V lost 5 bases, J lost 3 bases, and 20 bases lay in between. CDR1 and CDR2 from the germline V gene are SGHTA and FQGTGA. CDR3 size: 16 residues.

Sequencing was performed on naive CD4+ T cells from PBMCs. The subset: CD45RA+ positively selected. The sequence was collected from a man between 18 and 29 years old in good health. Some clones in this sample may be carry-over from other donors' samples. The rearrangement links TRBV7-3 to TRBJ2-7; TRBD2 might be the D (7 bases). The chain's CDR3 is CASSPGGGVTYYEQYF. For the CDR3, the DNA is TGTGCCAGCAGCCCGGGGGGCGGAGTCACTTACTACGAGCAGTACTTC.